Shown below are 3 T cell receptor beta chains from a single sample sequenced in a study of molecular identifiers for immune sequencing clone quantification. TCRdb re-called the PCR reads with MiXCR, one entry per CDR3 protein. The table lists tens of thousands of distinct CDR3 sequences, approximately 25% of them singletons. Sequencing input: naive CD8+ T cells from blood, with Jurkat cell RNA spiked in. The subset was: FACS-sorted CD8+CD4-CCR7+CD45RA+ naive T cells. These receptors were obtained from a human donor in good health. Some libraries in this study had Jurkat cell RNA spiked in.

The CDR3 nucleotides are TGTGCCAGCAGTTTCTGGGGGACTAGCACAGATACGCAGTATTTT. Translating gives CASSFWGTSTDTQYF. The chain links TRBV27 to TRBJ2-3, with D perhaps TRBD2 (6 bases). Germline V gene sequence: CDR1 MNHEY, CDR2 SMNVEV (reference sequence). V lost 3 bases, J lost 0 bases, and 10 bases lay in between. The CDR3 is made up of 15 amino acids.

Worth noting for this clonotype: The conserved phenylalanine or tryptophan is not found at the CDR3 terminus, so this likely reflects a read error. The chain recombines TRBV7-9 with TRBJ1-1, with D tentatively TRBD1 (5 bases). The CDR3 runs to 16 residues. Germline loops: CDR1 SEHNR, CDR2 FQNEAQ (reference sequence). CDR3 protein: CASSLERVGEDTEAFL. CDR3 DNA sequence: TGTGCCAGTAGCTTAGAGCGCGTAGGGGAGGACACTGAAGCTTTCTTA.

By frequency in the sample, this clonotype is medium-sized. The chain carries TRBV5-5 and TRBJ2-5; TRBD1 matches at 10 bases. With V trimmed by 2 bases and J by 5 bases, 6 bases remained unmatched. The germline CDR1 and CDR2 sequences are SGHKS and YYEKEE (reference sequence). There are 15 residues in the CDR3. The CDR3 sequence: CASSFEDRGRETQYF. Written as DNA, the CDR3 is TGTGCCAGCAGCTTCGAAGACAGGGGGCGCGAGACCCAGTACTTC.